This T cell receptor beta chain was sequenced in a study of cytomegalovirus exposure and HLA in healthy donors. Across the whole study: Of all 370 or so donors who were genotyped, around 79% belonged to the Caucasian-associated ancestry cluster.

The PCR was carried out with 60 Vbeta primers and 13 Jbeta primers. Profiled with immunoSEQ multiplex PCR; TCRdb holds only in-frame clones, not every one. In the table there are around 110,000 clones, 81% of which are singletons. V was pared by 2 bases and J by 0 bases, with 5 bases between. The CDR3 consists of 13 residues. Germline assignment: CDR1 WSHSY and CDR2 SAAADI. The V and J genes are TRBV10-2 and TRBJ2-7; D is ambiguous. The source of this sequence is a woman in her twenties or thirties in good health and CMV-seronegative. Input material: PBMCs. This chain's CDR3 is CASSETASYEQYF. DNA for the CDR3: TGCGCCAGCAGTGAGACAGCCTCCTACGAGCAGTACTTC.